A single sample is the source of the 19 T cell receptor beta chains below, sequenced in a study of cytomegalovirus exposure and HLA in healthy donors. A multiplex PCR was run with 60 Vbeta primers and 13 Jbeta primers. Produced via immunoSEQ multiplex PCR; TCRdb's table is partial and in-frame only. The sample carries about 85,000 clones, over 70% recorded once. The sample taken for sequencing was PBMCs. These receptors were collected from a man over 45 in good health and CMV-seropositive.

This clone was seen once. V and J are TRBV2 and TRBJ2-5, with TRBD2 matching over 7 bases. V shed 4 bases, J shed 4 bases, and the junction held 0 bases outside the gene matches. Germline CDR1 reads SNHLY; CDR2 reads FYNNEI. This CDR3 is built from 12 residues. CDR3 coding DNA: TGTGCCAGCAGTGGCGGGAGAGAGACCCAGTACTTC. Amino acid sequence: CASSGGRETQYF.

V gene TRBV27 combines with J gene TRBJ2-7, with TRBD2 identical over 8 bases. Per germline, CDR1 MNHEY and CDR2 SMNVEV (reference sequence). CDR3 length equals 13 residues. V lost 5 bases and J lost 4; bases outside the gene matches: 4. CDR3 region: CASSGTSGYEQYF. The CDR3 nucleotides read TGTGCCAGCAGTGGGACTAGTGGATACGAGCAGTACTTC.

This chain joins TRBV5-1 and TRBJ2-1, with 8 positions matching TRBD1. After removal of 7 bases from V and 0 bases from J, the junction contained 6 bases not matched to a gene. This CDR3 spans 15 amino acids. Germline V gene data show CDR1 as SGHRS and CDR2 as YFSETQ. CDR3 nucleotide sequence: TGCGCCAGCTTTCCAACAGGGGGCTCCTACAATGAGCAGTTCTTC. Translating gives CASFPTGGSYNEQFF.

The genes are TRBV2 and TRBJ2-3, with a tentative D call TRBD1 (5 bases). The germline CDR1 and CDR2 sequences are SNHLY and FYNNEI. The CDR3 has 16 amino acids. The ends were cut back, 4 bases at V and 1 base at J, with 15 bases in the middle. The CDR3 reads CASSVRQPSGTDTQYF. DNA for the CDR3: TGTGCCAGCAGTGTTCGACAGCCCTCTGGCACAGATACGCAGTATTTT.

This clone was detected only a few times. The chain uses TRBV7-8 and TRBJ2-7, with 7 bases lining up with TRBD2. The V and J ends lost 5 bases and 2 bases, in that order; junction bases with no gene match: 6. This CDR3 region has 14 residues. Germline V CDR1 and CDR2: SGHVS, FQNEAQ. The CDR3 DNA reads TGTGCCAGCAGCCTTAGCGGGCAACCCTACGAGCAGTACTTC. The encoded protein is CASSLSGQPYEQYF.

The chain recombines TRBV7-9 with TRBJ2-7; tentatively, D is TRBD1 (6 bases). Germline values: CDR1 SEHNR, CDR2 FQNEAQ (reference sequence). This CDR3 spans 15 amino acids. V lost 0 bases and J 2 bases, leaving 11 bases between the germline ends. CDR3 in DNA: TGTGCCAGCAGCTTAGCTTCAGGGGAGACCTACGAGCAGTACTTC. This translates into CASSLASGETYEQYF.

V gene TRBV5-1 combines with J gene TRBJ2-3; 12 nucleotides line up with TRBD2. Germline V gene data show CDR1 as SGHRS and CDR2 as YFSETQ. The CDR3 runs 16 residues. V lost 0 bases and J lost 6; bases outside the gene matches: 5. The CDR3 sequence is CASSLGLAGEVDTQYF. The DNA for the CDR3 is TGCGCCAGCAGCTTGGGACTAGCGGGAGAGGTGGATACGCAGTATTTT.

The chain is built from TRBV5-1 and TRBJ1-1, with D perhaps matching TRBD1 (6 bases). The ends were cut back, 4 bases at V and 3 bases at J, with 10 bases in the middle. In germline, CDR1 is SGHRS, CDR2 YFSETQ. The CDR3 consists of 13 residues. The DNA for the CDR3 is TGCGCCAGCAGCCAACAGGGAGACACTGAAGCTTTCTTT. It encodes CASSQQGDTEAFF.

V is TRBV5-1 and J is TRBJ1-1, with TRBD1 matching 10 bases. Unmatched junction bases numbered 6, after V lost 0 bases and J lost 1 base. This CDR3 comprises 17 residues. Germline CDR1 SGHRS, CDR2 YFSETQ. Here the CDR3 reads CASSLAGTGASNTEAFF. In DNA form, the CDR3 reads TGCGCCAGCAGCTTGGCCGGGACAGGGGCCTCGAACACTGAAGCTTTCTTT.

This clone has just one count. One end of the junction is discordant with germline, which a read error may explain. This chain connects TRBV10-3 to TRBJ1-1; 7 bases agree with TRBD1. This CDR3 contains 15 residues. Germline V gives CDR1 ENHRY, CDR2 SYGVKD. CDR3 protein: CAISESHRDSPRRLF. CDR3 coding DNA: TGTGCCATCAGTGAATCTCATCGGGACAGTCCCCGAAGACTCTTT.

The genes are TRBV30 and TRBJ2-5, with 11 bases identical to TRBD1. The germline V gene encodes CDR1 GTSNPN and CDR2 SVGIG (reference sequence). The CDR3 has 15 residues. The J segment lost 5 bases and the V segment lost 1 base, leaving 6 bases of the junction unmatched. The CDR3 here is CAWSAGTGGVETQYF. The CDR3 nucleotides are TGTGCCTGGAGTGCAGGGACAGGGGGTGTGGAGACCCAGTACTTC.

V and J are TRBV6-5 and TRBJ2-7; 10 bases agree with TRBD1. The CDR3 is made up of 15 amino acids. Germline CDR1 and CDR2: MNHEY and SVGAGI. The V segment lost 4 bases and the J segment 0 bases; nucleotides outside the gene matches: 3. The CDR3 is CASSWGQGHSYEQYF. The CDR3 DNA sequence: TGTGCCAGCAGTTGGGGACAGGGGCACTCCTACGAGCAGTACTTC.

The chain is built from TRBV18 and TRBJ2-5, with D possibly being TRBD1 (6 bases). CDR3 length: 15 residues. V lost 0 bases and J 3 bases, leaving 11 bases between the germline ends. Germline V gene data show CDR1 as KGHSH and CDR2 as LQKENI. In DNA form, the CDR3 reads TGTGCCAGCTCACCACCGGGGACACCTAAAGAGACCCAGTACTTC. It yields the protein CASSPPGTPKETQYF.

The chain recombines TRBV9 with TRBJ2-7; D is perhaps TRBD2 (5 bases). The germline gives CDR1 SGDLS, CDR2 YYNGEE. The CDR3 spans 15 residues. V gave up 0 bases and J gave up 2 bases, with 12 bases separating them. The CDR3 sequence: CASSVELAPTYEQYF. CDR3 DNA sequence: TGTGCCAGCAGCGTAGAGTTAGCGCCAACCTACGAGCAGTACTTC.

Of note for this clone: At one of its ends the junction is not consistent with the germline gene, which may arise from a read error. The rearrangement joins TRBV7-9 to TRBJ2-2; 9 nucleotides agree with TRBD2. The CDR3 length is 15 residues. Germline V gene data show CDR1 as SEHNR and CDR2 as FQNEAQ (reference sequence). DNA for the CDR3: TGTTCCAGCAGCTTACTAGCGGGGAACACCGGGGAGCTGTTTTTT. Its protein product is CSSSLLAGNTGELFF.

This clone was counted a single time. The CDR3 protein is CASRPDRWNTGELFF. DNA for the CDR3: TGTGCCAGCAGACCCGACAGGTGGAACACCGGGGAGCTGTTTTTT. The V call is TRBV7-6, the J call TRBJ2-2, with a possible D match to TRBD1 (6 bases). V was pared by 6 bases and J by 1 base, with 12 bases between. The germline V gene encodes CDR1 SGHVS and CDR2 FNYEAQ. The CDR3 is 15 residues long.

The chain joins TRBV27 to TRBJ2-6; TRBD2 matches 10 bases. The V gene end was trimmed by 5 bases and the J gene end by 0 bases; junction bases not matched to a gene: 10. Germline CDR1 MNHEY, CDR2 SMNVEV (reference sequence). CDR3 length: 19 amino acids. The CDR3 nucleotides are TGTGCCAGCAGTCCCTCAGGACTAGCGGAATACTCTGGGGCCAACGTCCTGACTTTC. The encoded protein is CASSPSGLAEYSGANVLTF.

The J gene is TRBJ2-3, the V gene TRBV5-4, with a weak D call TRBD2 (6 bases). The ends were cut back, 4 bases at V and 1 base at J, with 16 bases in the middle. This CDR3 comprises 16 residues. Germline assignment: CDR1 SGHNT and CDR2 YYREEE (reference sequence). In DNA form, the CDR3 reads TGTGCCAGCAGCCCAGGAGGAGGGGAAGGCACAGATACGCAGTATTTT. Its translation is CASSPGGGEGTDTQYF.

The rearrangement links TRBV11-2 to TRBJ1-2; D unclear. The germline V gene encodes CDR1 SGHAT and CDR2 FQNNGV. The V gene lost 1 base and the J gene lost 4 bases, with 7 bases spanning the gap. The CDR3 sequence is 13 residues long. In nucleotides, the CDR3 is TGTGCCAGCAGCTTAGCGAGCCGCTATGGCTACACCTTC. This translates into CASSLASRYGYTF.